The T cell receptor beta chain under discussion was sequenced for a study of CD8 T cells in Susac syndrome. Germline loops: CDR1 MNHEY, CDR2 SVGAGI. The CDR3 spans 13 residues. Between the trimmed V and J ends, which lost 6 bases and 6 bases, there was a span of 14 bases. With random hexamers, reverse transcription was performed on about 0.5 to 1 ug of RNA. Amplification of TCR beta CDR3 spanned 54 Vbeta and 13 Jbeta via immunoSEQ multiplex PCR. TCRdb re-derived calls from the immunoSEQ multiplex PCR reads in MiXCR, one entry per CDR3 protein. This table holds roughly 130,000 distinct CDR3 sequences, 95% found once. In blood CD8+ and CD4+ T cells, TCR beta underwent sequencing. Treatment-naive patients with stable or active relapsing-remitting disease served as multiple sclerosis controls. TEMRA cells were FACS-enriched, unlike CD8+ and CD4+ T cells, which were negatively isolated.

The material sequenced was CD4+ T cells from PBMCs. This sequence originates from a human donor with multiple sclerosis. The chain is built from TRBV6-5 and TRBJ1-1, with D possibly TRBD1 on 5 matching bases. This chain's CDR3 is CASSLWGTAEAFF. The CDR3 DNA sequence: TGTGCCAGCAGCCTATGGGGGACGGCTGAAGCTTTCTTT.